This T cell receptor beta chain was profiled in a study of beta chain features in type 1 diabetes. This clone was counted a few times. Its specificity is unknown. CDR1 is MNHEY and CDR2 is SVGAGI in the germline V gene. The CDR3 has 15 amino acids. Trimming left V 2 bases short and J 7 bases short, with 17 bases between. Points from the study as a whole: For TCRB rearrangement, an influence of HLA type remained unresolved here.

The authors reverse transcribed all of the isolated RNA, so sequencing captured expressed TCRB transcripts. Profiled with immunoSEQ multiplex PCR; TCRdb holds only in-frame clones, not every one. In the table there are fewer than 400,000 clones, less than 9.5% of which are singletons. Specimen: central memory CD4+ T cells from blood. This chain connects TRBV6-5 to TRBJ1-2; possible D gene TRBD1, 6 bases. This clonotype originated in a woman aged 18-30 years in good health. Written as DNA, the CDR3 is TGTGCCAGCAGTTACGAGCGCAGGGGTGAGAGTGGCTACACCTTC. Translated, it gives CASSYERRGESGYTF.